This T cell receptor beta chain was documented in a study of blood T cell repertoires in COVID-19. Sequencing used immunoSEQ multiplex PCR; TCRdb keeps in-frame clones, though not all of them. The sample has around 53,000 clones, 76% seen once; the top ten hold roughly a fifth. The CDR3 covers 15 residues. Germline loops: CDR1 LNHDA, CDR2 SQIVND (reference sequence). V lost 4 bases and J lost 7; bases outside the gene matches: 5. The TCR originated in a man aged 45-65 years with active or convalescent COVID-19. This chain connects TRBV19 to TRBJ2-1, with 12 nucleotides matching TRBD1. The sequenced sample consisted of peripheral blood. The CDR3 DNA reads TGTGCCAGTAGTACCGGGACAGGGGGCCTGAATGAGCAGTTCTTC. Translation: CASSTGTGGLNEQFF.